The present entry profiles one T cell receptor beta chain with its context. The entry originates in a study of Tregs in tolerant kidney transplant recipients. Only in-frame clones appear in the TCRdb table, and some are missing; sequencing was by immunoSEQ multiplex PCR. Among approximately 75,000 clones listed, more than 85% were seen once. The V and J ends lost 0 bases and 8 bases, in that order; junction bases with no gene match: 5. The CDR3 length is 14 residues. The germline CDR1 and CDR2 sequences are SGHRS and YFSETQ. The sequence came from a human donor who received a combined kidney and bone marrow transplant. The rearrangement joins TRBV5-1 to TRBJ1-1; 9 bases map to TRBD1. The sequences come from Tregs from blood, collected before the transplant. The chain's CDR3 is CASSLEGQGMEAFF. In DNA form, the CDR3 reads TGCGCCAGCAGCTTGGAGGGACAGGGAATGGAAGCTTTCTTT.